A selection of T cell receptor beta chains follows, all from one sample in a study of T cells in Graves' hyperthyroidism and ophthalmopathy. Using its own MiXCR run on the multiplex PCR reads, TCRdb lists one record per CDR3 protein. The sample has fewer than 40,000 distinct CDR3 sequences; 52% are singletons. The sequencing input was blood. Every receptor here comes from a man aged 40-50 years with Graves' ophthalmopathy. Both conserved end residues are part of each CDR3. The D gene is left open where the match is weak. Clone size is stated in some rows and not others, as once, few, many or a class when expanded.

clone size	V gene	J gene	D gene	CDR3 DNA	CDR3 protein
NA	TRBV5-1	TRBJ2-7	TRBD1	TGCGCCAGCAGCTTGGTTGTCAGGGGGCCGAACACCGGGGAGCAGTACTTC	CASSLVVRGPNTGEQYF
once	TRBV5-1	TRBJ1-4	TRBD1	TGCGCCAGCAGCGGCCCCCCGGGACAGGGAAATGAAAAACTGTTTTTT	CASSGPPGQGNEKLFF
NA	TRBV9	TRBJ2-1	TRBD2	TGTGCCAGCAGCTCCGGGACTAGCGGGGGGGCCAATGAGCAGTTCTTC	CASSSGTSGGANEQFF
NA	TRBV9	TRBJ2-1	NA	TGTGCCAGCAGCGTAAGGGGACAACTAGGTGGGGCCAATGAGCAGTTCTTC	CASSVRGQLGGANEQFF
many	TRBV6-1	TRBJ2-1	NA	TGTGCCAGCACCGGACGGAGGATTGGGGAGCAGTTCTTC	CASTGRRIGEQFF
NA	TRBV7-2	TRBJ1-4	TRBD1	TGTGCCAGCAACCCGAGGACAGGGGGTGAAAAACTGTTTTTT	CASNPRTGGEKLFF
once	TRBV6-9	TRBJ1-1	NA	TGTGCCAGCAGTCATACAGGTAACACTGAAGCTTTCTTT	CASSHTGNTEAFF
many	TRBV11-2	TRBJ1-1	NA	TGTGCCAGCAGTGACTACCTTAGGACGGGGAGTGAAGCTTTCTTT	CASSDYLRTGSEAFF
NA	TRBV5-5	TRBJ2-7	NA	TGTGCCAGCAGCTTGATGCCCAAGGACGAGCAGTACTTC	CASSLMPKDEQYF
NA	TRBV10-3	TRBJ2-2	NA	TGTGCCATCAGTGAGTCCCTGATCAACACCGGGGAGCTGTCTTGG	CAISESLINTGELSW
NA	TRBV29-1	TRBJ2-5	TRBD2	TGCAGCGTCCGACTGCGGGAGGGTCGGGAGACCCAGTACTTC	CSVRLREGRETQYF
NA	TRBV29-1	TRBJ1-2	NA	TGCAGCGTTGTTACCGAGAATGGCTACACCTTC	CSVVTENGYTF
NA	TRBV20-1	TRBJ1-2	NA	TGCAGTGCTAGTGGGACTAGCGGCTACACCTTC	CSASGTSGYTF
NA	TRBV2	TRBJ2-5	NA	TGTGCCAGCAGTGCTACACCAGGGGCTGAATTTGGGGAGACCCAGTACTTC	CASSATPGAEFGETQYF
medium-sized	TRBV2	TRBJ1-6	NA	TGTGCCAGCAGTGAAGCTACCGTCAAGTCACCCCTCCACTTT	CASSEATVKSPLHF
many	TRBV5-1	TRBJ2-7	NA	TGCGCCAGCAGCTTGGCGGCTAGCGATTATTACGAGCAGTACTTC	CASSLAASDYYEQYF
NA	TRBV20-1	TRBJ1-2	NA	TGCAGTGCTAGACATGGGGCTGACGGCTACACCTTC	CSARHGADGYTF
NA	TRBV9	TRBJ1-3	NA	TGTGCCAGCAGCGTAAGGGGACAAGCTGGAAACACCATATATTTT	CASSVRGQAGNTIYF